A single sample is the source of the 12 T cell receptor beta chains below, sequenced in a study of T cell responses to AZD1222 COVID-19 vaccine. The protocol was immunoSEQ multiplex PCR, while the TCRdb copy is restricted to in-frame clones and leaves out a portion. Among about 100,000 clones listed, around 89% were seen once. The sequenced sample was peripheral blood, obtained on day 0 of AZD1222 vaccination. These receptors all stem from an adult in good health.

The V call is TRBV10-3, the J call TRBJ1-1, with D perhaps matching TRBD1 (5 bases). The length of the CDR3 is 18 residues. Per the germline V gene, CDR1 is ENHRY and CDR2 is SYGVKD. With 0 bases removed from V and 1 base from J, the gap between germline ends came to 18 bases. The CDR3, as DNA: TGTGCCATCAGTGAGTCTACAGGTTTAACCAAGGGGAACACTGAAGCTTTCTTT. It codes for CAISESTGLTKGNTEAFF.

The CDR3 sequence: CASSYVSEAFF. In DNA, the CDR3 is TGTGCCAGCAGTTACGTCAGTGAAGCTTTCTTT. The chain carries TRBV6-2 or TRBV6-3 and TRBJ1-1, with no clear D. V lost 2 bases, J lost 7 bases, and 5 bases lay in between. The CDR3 consists of 11 residues. Germline CDR1 MNHEY, CDR2 SVGEGT.

The chain couples TRBV6-2 or TRBV6-3 to TRBJ2-3, with 8 bases matching TRBD2. The CDR3 is made up of 16 amino acids. With 2 bases clipped from V and 5 bases from J, the junction kept 9 bases outside the gene matches. Looked up from germline, CDR1 is MNHEY and CDR2 is SVGEGT. The CDR3 loop reads CASSYRTAGAKDTQYF. The DNA for the CDR3 is TGTGCCAGCAGTTACCGTACAGCGGGAGCGAAAGATACGCAGTATTTT.

The rearrangement joins TRBV10-3 to TRBJ2-7; the match to TRBD2 covers 7 bases. With 6 bases clipped from V and 0 bases from J, the junction kept 8 bases outside the gene matches. Germline-derived CDR1 and CDR2 are ENHRY and SYGVKD. The CDR3 spans 15 residues. The CDR3 is CAIRKEVAGSYEQYF. The CDR3, as DNA: TGTGCCATCAGGAAGGAGGTAGCGGGCTCCTACGAGCAGTACTTC.

The chain uses TRBV5-1 and TRBJ1-1, with a tentative D call TRBD1 (6 bases). This CDR3 has 15 residues. In germline, CDR1 is SGHRS, CDR2 YFSETQ. Between the trimmed V and J ends, which lost 4 bases and 1 base, there was a span of 14 bases. CDR3 bases: TGCGCCAGCAGCCCTCAGGGGCTTGGGAACACTGAAGCTTTCTTT. Protein: CASSPQGLGNTEAFF.

V and J are TRBV28 and TRBJ2-7, with 8 bases identical to TRBD2. The germline V gene has CDR1 MDHEN and CDR2 SYDVKM. J was trimmed by 0 bases and V by 8 bases; bases with no gene match: 9. The CDR3 is 15 amino acids. The CDR3 DNA reads TGTGCCAGCCTAACTAGCGGAACTTTCTCCTACGAGCAGTACTTC. This encodes CASLTSGTFSYEQYF.

The chain recombines TRBV19 with TRBJ1-2; D perhaps matches TRBD1 (5 bases). Trimming removed 3 bases from V and 2 bases from J, with 7 bases in between. This CDR3 is built from 13 residues. From germline, CDR1 is LNHDA and CDR2 SQIVND (reference sequence). CDR3 DNA: TGTGCCAGTAGTATTCGGGGGAACTATGGCTACACCTTC. Encoded protein: CASSIRGNYGYTF.

The rearrangement joins TRBV19 to TRBJ1-1; TRBD1 matches at 12 bases. The CDR3 has 13 residues. Germline V gene sequence: CDR1 LNHDA, CDR2 SQIVND (reference sequence). V gave up 8 bases and J gave up 3 bases; unmatched junction bases: 1. The CDR3 DNA is TGTGCCAGTCGGGACAGGGGGCACACTGAAGCTTTCTTT. Protein: CASRDRGHTEAFF.

The chain recombines TRBV28 with TRBJ2-7, with 8 positions matching TRBD2. This CDR3 is 15 amino acids long. Unmatched junction bases numbered 14, after V lost 10 bases and J lost 3 bases. Germline loops: CDR1 MDHEN, CDR2 SYDVKM. The CDR3, as DNA: TGTGCCACCCACCGGGGGGGGCTTAAGAGCTACGAGCAGTACTTC. Protein sequence: CATHRGGLKSYEQYF.

This clone was seen once. This chain joins TRBV2 and TRBJ2-1, with a weak D call TRBD1 (6 bases). Germline assignment: CDR1 SNHLY and CDR2 FYNNEI. The CDR3 loop spans 13 amino acids. V dropped 9 bases and J dropped 10 bases, with 19 bases sitting between them. The CDR3 sequence: CARADRPSREQFF. The DNA of the CDR3 is TGTGCCAGGGCCGACAGGCCCTCTAGGGAGCAGTTCTTC. Full variable domain (outside the CDR3, taken from reference TRBV2 and TRBJ2-1): EPEVTQTPSHQVTQMGQEVILRCVPISNHLYFYWYRQILGQKVEFLVSFYNNEISEKSEIFDDQFSVERPDGSNFTLKIRSTKLEDSAMYFCARADRPSREQFFGPGTRLTVL.

On this clone: Other DNA sequences in this specimen translate into the identical CDR3. The rearrangement joins TRBV7-3 to TRBJ2-1; D unclear. The CDR3 covers 13 residues. Germline V lookup: CDR1 SGHTA, CDR2 FQGTGA. The V gene lost 1 base and the J gene lost 5 bases, with 6 bases spanning the gap. CDR3 region: CASSLIGHNEQFF. The CDR3 bases are TGTGCCAGCAGCTTAATCGGGCACAATGAGCAGTTCTTC. The full variable domain, its missing parts supplied by reference TRBV7-3 and TRBJ2-1, is GAGVSQTPSNKVTEKGKYVELRCDPISGHTALYWYRQSLGQGPEFLIYFQGTGAADDSGLPNDRFFAVRPEGSVSTLKIQRTERGDSAVYLCASSLIGHNEQFFGPGTRLTVL.

The rearrangement uses TRBV23-1 and TRBJ2-5, with a weak D call TRBD1 (6 bases). TRBV23-1 is an open reading frame whose function is uncertain. There are 16 residues in the CDR3. The V gene lost 3 bases and the J gene lost 5 bases, with 19 bases spanning the gap. CDR3: CASSHPRRGGVETQYF. The CDR3 DNA reads as TGCGCCAGCAGTCATCCACGACGAGGGGGAGTGGAGACCCAGTACTTC.